A single TCR beta chain is shown here with its context. The data are from a study of blood T cell repertoires in COVID-19. Study overall: There were acute and convalescent COVID-19 samples, and they came from the United States, Italy and Spain.

CDR3 size: 13 residues. J gave up 3 bases and V 1 base, and 3 bases lay outside the gene matches. CDR1 and CDR2 (germline): GTSNPN, SVGIG (reference sequence). Sequencing used immunoSEQ multiplex PCR; TCRdb keeps in-frame clones, though not all of them. The sample contains 200,000 to 300,000 clones, about 83% of which appear only once. This TCR was sampled from a woman at least 80 years old with COVID-19, enrolled during active disease. This chain joins TRBV30 and TRBJ2-7; 7 bases align to TRBD1. Sequenced material: peripheral blood. The CDR3 is CAWSAGTDYEQYF. In DNA form, the CDR3 reads TGTGCCTGGAGTGCCGGGACAGACTACGAGCAGTACTTC. Full variable domain (outside the CDR3, taken from reference TRBV30 and TRBJ2-7): SQTIHQWPATLVQPVGSPLSLECTVEGTSNPNLYWYRQAAGRGLQLLFYSVGIGQISSEVPQNLSASRPQDRQFILSSKKLLLSDSGFYLCAWSAGTDYEQYFGPGTRLTVT.